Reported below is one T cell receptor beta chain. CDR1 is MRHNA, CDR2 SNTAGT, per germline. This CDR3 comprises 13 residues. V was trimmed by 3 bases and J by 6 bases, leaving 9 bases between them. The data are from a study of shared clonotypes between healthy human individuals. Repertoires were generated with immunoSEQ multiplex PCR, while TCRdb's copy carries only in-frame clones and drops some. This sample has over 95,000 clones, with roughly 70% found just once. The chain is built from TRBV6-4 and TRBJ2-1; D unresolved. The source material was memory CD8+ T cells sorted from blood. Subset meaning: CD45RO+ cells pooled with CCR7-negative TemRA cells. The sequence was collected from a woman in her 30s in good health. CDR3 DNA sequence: TGTGCCAGCAGTGAGCAGGAAAGCAATGAGCAGTTCTTC. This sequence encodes CASSEQESNEQFF.